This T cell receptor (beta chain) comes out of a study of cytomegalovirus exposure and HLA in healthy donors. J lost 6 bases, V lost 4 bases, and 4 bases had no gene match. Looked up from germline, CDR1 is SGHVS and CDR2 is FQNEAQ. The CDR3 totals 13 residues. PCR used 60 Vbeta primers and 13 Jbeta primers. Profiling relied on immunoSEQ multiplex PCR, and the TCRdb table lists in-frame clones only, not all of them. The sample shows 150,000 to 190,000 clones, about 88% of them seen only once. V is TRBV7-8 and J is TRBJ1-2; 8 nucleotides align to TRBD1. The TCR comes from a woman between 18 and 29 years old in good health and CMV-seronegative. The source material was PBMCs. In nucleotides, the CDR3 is TGTGCCAGCAGCTCCAGGACAGGGCATGGCTACACCTTC. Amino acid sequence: CASSSRTGHGYTF.